This TCR beta chain is from a study of blood T cell repertoires in COVID-19. Study-level background: Acute and convalescent COVID-19 samples came from the United States, Italy and Spain. The cDNA or gDNA used as material had been derived from T cells, B-cell-depleted T cells, or PBMCs.

There are a few counts of this clone. Methods used by the authors: By means of reference gene primer amplification, nucleated cell counts were estimated. Here immunoSEQ multiplex PCR was the method, and the copy in TCRdb shows in-frame clones only, minus some. The DNA was the basis for D and trimming; V, J and clone size are from that table. The sample comprises roughly 180,000 clones, around 85% of which are singletons, and about 6.9% rests with the top ten. Unmatched junction bases numbered 6, after V lost 1 base and J lost 6 bases. Germline CDR1 SNHLY, CDR2 FYNNEI. CDR3 length: 16 amino acids. Seattle's cohort entered during active infection and was followed longitudinally.

Input material: peripheral blood. The V and J genes are TRBV2 and TRBJ1-5, with 10 bases matching TRBD1. The origin of this receptor is a man at least 80 years old with COVID-19, enrolled during active disease. The CDR3 here is CASSEGDRGRTQPQHF. DNA of the CDR3: TGTGCCAGCAGTGAAGGGGACAGGGGAAGAACTCAGCCCCAGCATTTT.